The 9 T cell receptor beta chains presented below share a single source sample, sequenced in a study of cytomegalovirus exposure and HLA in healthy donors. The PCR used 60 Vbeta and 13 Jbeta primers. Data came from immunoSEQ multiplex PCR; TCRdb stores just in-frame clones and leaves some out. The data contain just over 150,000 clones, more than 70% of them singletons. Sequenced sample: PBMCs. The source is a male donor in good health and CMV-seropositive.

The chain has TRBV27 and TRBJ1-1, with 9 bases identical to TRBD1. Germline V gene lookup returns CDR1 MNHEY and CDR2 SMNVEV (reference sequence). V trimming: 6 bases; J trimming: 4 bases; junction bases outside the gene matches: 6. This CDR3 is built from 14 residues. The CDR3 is CASRYRGPLTEAFF. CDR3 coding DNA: TGTGCCAGCAGATACAGGGGGCCACTCACTGAAGCTTTCTTT.

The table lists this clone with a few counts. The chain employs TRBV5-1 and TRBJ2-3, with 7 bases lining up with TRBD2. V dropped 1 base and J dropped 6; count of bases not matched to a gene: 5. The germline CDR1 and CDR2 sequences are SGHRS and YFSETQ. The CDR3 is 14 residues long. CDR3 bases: TGCGCCAGCAGCTTGTCCGCAGCGGGGGATACGCAGTATTTT. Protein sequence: CASSLSAAGDTQYF. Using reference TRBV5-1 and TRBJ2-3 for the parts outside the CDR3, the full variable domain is KAGVTQTPRYLIKTRGQQVTLSCSPISGHRSVSWYQQTPGQGLQFLFEYFSETQRNKGNFPGRFSGRQFSNSRSEMNVSTLELGDSALYLCASSLSAAGDTQYFGPGTRLTVL.

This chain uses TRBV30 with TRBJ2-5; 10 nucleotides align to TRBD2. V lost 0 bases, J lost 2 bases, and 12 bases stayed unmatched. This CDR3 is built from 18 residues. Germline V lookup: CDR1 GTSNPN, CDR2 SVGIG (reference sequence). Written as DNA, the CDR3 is TGTGCCTGGAGTGTCCGGCTAGCGGGAGATCCCCGACAAGAGACCCAGTACTTC. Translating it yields CAWSVRLAGDPRQETQYF.

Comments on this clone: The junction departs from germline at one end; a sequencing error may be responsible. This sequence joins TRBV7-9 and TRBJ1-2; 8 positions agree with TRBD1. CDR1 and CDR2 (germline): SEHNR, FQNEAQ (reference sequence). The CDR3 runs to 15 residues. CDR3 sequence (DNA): TGTTCCAGCAGCCCAACGACAGGGGTGGACTATGGCTACACCTTC. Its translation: CSSSPTTGVDYGYTF.

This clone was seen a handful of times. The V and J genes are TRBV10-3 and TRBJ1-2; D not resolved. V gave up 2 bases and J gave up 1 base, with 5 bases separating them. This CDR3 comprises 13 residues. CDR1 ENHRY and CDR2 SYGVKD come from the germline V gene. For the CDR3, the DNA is TGTGCCATCAGTGAGGGCGGTAACTATGGCTACACCTTC. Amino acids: CAISEGGNYGYTF.

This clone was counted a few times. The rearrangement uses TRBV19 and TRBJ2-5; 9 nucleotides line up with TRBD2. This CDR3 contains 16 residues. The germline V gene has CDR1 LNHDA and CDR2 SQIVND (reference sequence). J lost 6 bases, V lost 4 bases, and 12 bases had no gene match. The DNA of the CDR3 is TGTGCCAGTAGTAGTTCGGCGGGAGGGATCTGGAAGACCCAGTACTTC. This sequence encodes CASSSSAGGIWKTQYF.

CDR3 bases: TGTGCCAGCAGCCAAGAAGCCTTTGGCGGGAGCCAGTACTTC. The encoded protein is CASSQEAFGGSQYF. V usage is TRBV14 and J usage is TRBJ2-7; 7 bases fit TRBD2. V dropped 0 bases and J dropped 10; count of bases not matched to a gene: 9. The CDR3 length is 14 residues. Germline CDR1 is SGHDN and CDR2 is FVKESK.

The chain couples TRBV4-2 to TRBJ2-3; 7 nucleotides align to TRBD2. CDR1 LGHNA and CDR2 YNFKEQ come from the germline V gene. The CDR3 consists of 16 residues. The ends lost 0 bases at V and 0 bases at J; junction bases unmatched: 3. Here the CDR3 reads CASSQESSGSTDTQYF. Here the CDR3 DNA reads TGTGCCAGCAGCCAAGAATCTAGCGGTAGCACAGATACGCAGTATTTT.

CDR3 DNA: TGTGCCAGCAGCTTAGAGGCCGGGGGGACTGAAGCTTTCTTT. This codes for CASSLEAGGTEAFF. The chain carries TRBV7-9 and TRBJ1-1; D might be TRBD1 (5 bases). CDR1 is SEHNR, CDR2 FQNEAQ, per germline (reference sequence). V was clipped by 1 base and J by 5 bases, with 11 bases between them. This CDR3 spans 14 amino acids.